Shown below are 7 T cell receptor beta chains from a single sample sequenced in a study of CD8+CD57+ T cells in acquired aplastic anemia. The TCR beta profiling, which covered VDJ combination and CDR3 sequence, was carried out using genomic DNA as the template. TCRdb fed the reads into MiXCR, producing one record per CDR3 protein. The sample holds about half a million distinct CDR3 sequences, around 30% seen once. The sequenced patients had an expansion of CD8+CD57+ cells seen by flow cytometry. Sequenced: sorted CD4+, CD8+, or CD8+CD57+ T cells (not recorded which) from PBMCs. These receptors were obtained from a human donor with aplastic anemia.

This chain uses TRBV12-3 or TRBV12-4 with TRBJ2-5; 8 bases map to TRBD1. V gave up 6 bases and J gave up 7 bases; unmatched junction bases: 7. There are 13 residues in the CDR3. The CDR3: CASRTGVGGTQYF. In nucleotides, the CDR3 is TGTGCCAGCAGGACAGGGGTAGGAGGGACCCAGTACTTC.

This rearrangement joins TRBV24-1 to TRBJ1-1; D is uncertain. CDR3 length: 15 residues. Between the trimmed V and J ends, which lost 6 bases and 4 bases, there was a span of 17 bases. Germline CDR1 is KGHDR and CDR2 is SFDVKD. In DNA, the CDR3 is TGTGCCACCAGTACGGTGAACGAAGGAGGCACTGAAGCTTTCTTT. This gives the protein CATSTVNEGGTEAFF.

This clonotype was counted a few times. The DNA of the CDR3 is TGTGCCAGCAGCCGTCCGGGGCTGGACTATGGCTACACCTTC. Translation: CASSRPGLDYGYTF. The V and J genes are TRBV6-1 and TRBJ1-2, with TRBD1 as a possible D gene (5 bases). V was clipped by 6 bases and J by 3 bases, with 14 bases between them. This CDR3 region has 14 residues. The germline V gene has CDR1 MNHNS and CDR2 SASEGT.

This clonotype was recorded many times. This chain joins TRBV7-9 and TRBJ2-7; D unresolved. V lost 1 base and J 3 bases, leaving 4 bases between the germline ends. Germline V gives CDR1 SEHNR, CDR2 FQNEAQ (reference sequence). This CDR3 is 12 amino acids long. CDR3 coding DNA: TGTGCCAGCAGCTTAGAGTTCTACGAGCAGTACTTC. It specifies CASSLEFYEQYF.

This clonotype came up once. One end of the junction does not line up with germline, which may come from a read error. The CDR3 reads CASSDSWASGIYNEQFF. Here the CDR3 DNA reads TGTGCCAGCAGTGACTCATGGGCTAGCGGGATCTACAATGAGCAGTTCTTC. This chain uses TRBV10-3 with TRBJ2-1; 9 nucleotides agree with TRBD2. In germline, CDR1 is ENHRY, CDR2 SYGVKD. The CDR3 totals 17 residues.

In this sample, this clonotype turned up many times. The chain couples TRBV29-1 to TRBJ2-1; D uncertain. Per germline, CDR1 SQVTM and CDR2 ANQGSEA. Trimming took off 3 bases at V and 9 bases at J, with 6 bases between the two ends. This CDR3 spans 10 amino acids. The CDR3 loop reads CSVETGEQFF. The CDR3 region has the DNA TGCAGCGTTGAGACGGGTGAGCAGTTCTTC.

This clonotype was detected only a few times. This chain joins TRBV13 and TRBJ2-2; 7 bases line up with TRBD1. CDR1 and CDR2 (germline): PRHDT, FYEKMQ (reference sequence). With 6 bases clipped from V and 4 bases from J, the junction kept 5 bases outside the gene matches. The CDR3 has 14 amino acids. This CDR3 is CASSATGRTGELFF. The CDR3 DNA reads TGTGCCAGCAGTGCGACAGGGCGCACCGGGGAGCTGTTTTTT. Drawing the rest from reference TRBV13 and TRBJ2-2, the complete variable domain is AAGVIQSPRHLIKEKRETATLKCYPIPRHDTVYWYQQGPGQDPQFLISFYEKMQSDKGSIPDRFSAQQFSDYHSELNMSSLELGDSALYFCASSATGRTGELFFGEGSRLTVL.